The 2 T cell receptor beta chains in this list originate from one sample, sequenced in a study of blood T cells in healthy people across ages. Through a sample-barcoded 5' primer and a J-beta primer mix, a second PCR was run for about 6 to 11 cycles. One entry per CDR3 protein, called by TCRdb with MiXCR from the 5' RACE reads. The table has approximately 960,000 distinct CDR3 sequences, 25% to 30% seen once. A further study also used this sample, focusing on T cells of mothers and their children.

The sample taken for sequencing was blood. All receptors derive from a middle-aged woman in good health.

The rearrangement uses TRBV12-3 or TRBV12-4 and TRBJ1-1; D is perhaps TRBD1 (6 bases). Trimming left V 0 bases short and J 2 bases short, with 10 bases between. This CDR3 contains 15 residues. CDR3 amino acids: CASSLAGHLNTEAFF. CDR3 DNA sequence: TGTGCCAGCAGTTTAGCGGGACATCTTAACACTGAAGCTTTCTTT.

Of note for this clonotype: One end of the junction varies from germline; a read error may be responsible. The chain is built from TRBV20-1 and TRBJ1-3, with TRBD1 identical over 7 bases. The CDR3 has 15 amino acids. Per the germline V gene, CDR1 is DFQATT and CDR2 is SNEGSKA (reference sequence). Here the CDR3 DNA reads TGCAGTGCCACAGGGGCGTCCTACTCTGGAAACGCCATATATTTT. Translating it yields CSATGASYSGNAIYF.